This section outlines one T cell receptor (beta chain) sequence together with its context. Its cognate antigen is unknown. The record originates from a study of cytomegalovirus exposure and HLA in healthy donors. Clones were sequenced by immunoSEQ multiplex PCR, and TCRdb holds only the in-frame ones, with some missing. This sample carries some 150,000 clones, over 90% of them seen once, and the ten largest clones take approximately 1.8%. Study-wide results and limits: There were a few CMV-associated chains whose specificity for CMV antigens was confirmed in vitro. Rarity marked most TCR sequences, yet some public TCRs occurred in many donors. Researchers counted about 150 TCR beta chains as cytomegalovirus-associated.

The donors were members of the approximately 130-subject validation cohort (separate from the approximately 670-subject first cohort). This CDR3 spans 17 amino acids. Specimen: PBMCs. The TCR sequence derives from a man aged 18 to 29 in good health and CMV-seropositive. The rearrangement joins TRBV21-1 to TRBJ1-2; the D call in the table, TRBD1, was not verified against the DNA. TRBV21-1 constitutes a pseudogene. The CDR3 here is CASSERTDRGLDYGYTF. The CDR3 nucleotides are TGTGCCAGCAGCGAAAGGACAGATCGGGGCCTTGACTATGGCTACACCTTC.